This entry describes one T cell receptor beta chain. CDR3 size: 15 residues. Trimming stripped 0 bases from V and 3 bases from J, with 8 bases between. CDR1 is SSHAT and CDR2 is FNYEAQ in the germline V gene (reference sequence). The sample belongs to a study of cytotoxic CD8 clonotypes in ibrutinib-treated CLL. TCRdb keeps only in-frame clones here, not all; method: immunoSEQ multiplex PCR. Counted here are 130,000 or so clones, 70% to 90% occurring once; the ten biggest clones make up about 2%. This sequence originates from a human donor with chronic lymphocytic leukemia. Sample: PBMCs, taken after 24 months of ibrutinib treatment. The chain couples TRBV7-7 to TRBJ2-2; possible D gene TRBD2, 6 bases. The CDR3 DNA reads TGTGCCAGCAGCTTAGCACTAGCTGACACCGGGGAGCTGTTTTTT. It yields the protein CASSLALADTGELFF.